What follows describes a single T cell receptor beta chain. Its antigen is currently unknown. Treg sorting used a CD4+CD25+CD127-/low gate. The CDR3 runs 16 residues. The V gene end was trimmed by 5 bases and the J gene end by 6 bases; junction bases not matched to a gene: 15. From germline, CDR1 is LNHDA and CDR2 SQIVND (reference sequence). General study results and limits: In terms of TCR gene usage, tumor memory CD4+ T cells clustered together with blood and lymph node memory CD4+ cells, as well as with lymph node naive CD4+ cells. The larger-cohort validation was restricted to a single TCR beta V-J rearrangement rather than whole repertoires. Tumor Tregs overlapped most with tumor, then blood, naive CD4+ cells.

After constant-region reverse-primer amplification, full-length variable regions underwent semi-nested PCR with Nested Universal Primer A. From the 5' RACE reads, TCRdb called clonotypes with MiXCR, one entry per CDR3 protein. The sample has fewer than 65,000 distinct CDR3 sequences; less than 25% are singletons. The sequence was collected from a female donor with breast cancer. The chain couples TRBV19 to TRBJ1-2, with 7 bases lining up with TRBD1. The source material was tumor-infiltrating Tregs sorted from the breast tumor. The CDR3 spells CASSPQGSRPGNGYTF. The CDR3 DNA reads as TGTGCCAGTAGTCCACAGGGGTCCAGGCCAGGGAATGGCTACACCTTC.